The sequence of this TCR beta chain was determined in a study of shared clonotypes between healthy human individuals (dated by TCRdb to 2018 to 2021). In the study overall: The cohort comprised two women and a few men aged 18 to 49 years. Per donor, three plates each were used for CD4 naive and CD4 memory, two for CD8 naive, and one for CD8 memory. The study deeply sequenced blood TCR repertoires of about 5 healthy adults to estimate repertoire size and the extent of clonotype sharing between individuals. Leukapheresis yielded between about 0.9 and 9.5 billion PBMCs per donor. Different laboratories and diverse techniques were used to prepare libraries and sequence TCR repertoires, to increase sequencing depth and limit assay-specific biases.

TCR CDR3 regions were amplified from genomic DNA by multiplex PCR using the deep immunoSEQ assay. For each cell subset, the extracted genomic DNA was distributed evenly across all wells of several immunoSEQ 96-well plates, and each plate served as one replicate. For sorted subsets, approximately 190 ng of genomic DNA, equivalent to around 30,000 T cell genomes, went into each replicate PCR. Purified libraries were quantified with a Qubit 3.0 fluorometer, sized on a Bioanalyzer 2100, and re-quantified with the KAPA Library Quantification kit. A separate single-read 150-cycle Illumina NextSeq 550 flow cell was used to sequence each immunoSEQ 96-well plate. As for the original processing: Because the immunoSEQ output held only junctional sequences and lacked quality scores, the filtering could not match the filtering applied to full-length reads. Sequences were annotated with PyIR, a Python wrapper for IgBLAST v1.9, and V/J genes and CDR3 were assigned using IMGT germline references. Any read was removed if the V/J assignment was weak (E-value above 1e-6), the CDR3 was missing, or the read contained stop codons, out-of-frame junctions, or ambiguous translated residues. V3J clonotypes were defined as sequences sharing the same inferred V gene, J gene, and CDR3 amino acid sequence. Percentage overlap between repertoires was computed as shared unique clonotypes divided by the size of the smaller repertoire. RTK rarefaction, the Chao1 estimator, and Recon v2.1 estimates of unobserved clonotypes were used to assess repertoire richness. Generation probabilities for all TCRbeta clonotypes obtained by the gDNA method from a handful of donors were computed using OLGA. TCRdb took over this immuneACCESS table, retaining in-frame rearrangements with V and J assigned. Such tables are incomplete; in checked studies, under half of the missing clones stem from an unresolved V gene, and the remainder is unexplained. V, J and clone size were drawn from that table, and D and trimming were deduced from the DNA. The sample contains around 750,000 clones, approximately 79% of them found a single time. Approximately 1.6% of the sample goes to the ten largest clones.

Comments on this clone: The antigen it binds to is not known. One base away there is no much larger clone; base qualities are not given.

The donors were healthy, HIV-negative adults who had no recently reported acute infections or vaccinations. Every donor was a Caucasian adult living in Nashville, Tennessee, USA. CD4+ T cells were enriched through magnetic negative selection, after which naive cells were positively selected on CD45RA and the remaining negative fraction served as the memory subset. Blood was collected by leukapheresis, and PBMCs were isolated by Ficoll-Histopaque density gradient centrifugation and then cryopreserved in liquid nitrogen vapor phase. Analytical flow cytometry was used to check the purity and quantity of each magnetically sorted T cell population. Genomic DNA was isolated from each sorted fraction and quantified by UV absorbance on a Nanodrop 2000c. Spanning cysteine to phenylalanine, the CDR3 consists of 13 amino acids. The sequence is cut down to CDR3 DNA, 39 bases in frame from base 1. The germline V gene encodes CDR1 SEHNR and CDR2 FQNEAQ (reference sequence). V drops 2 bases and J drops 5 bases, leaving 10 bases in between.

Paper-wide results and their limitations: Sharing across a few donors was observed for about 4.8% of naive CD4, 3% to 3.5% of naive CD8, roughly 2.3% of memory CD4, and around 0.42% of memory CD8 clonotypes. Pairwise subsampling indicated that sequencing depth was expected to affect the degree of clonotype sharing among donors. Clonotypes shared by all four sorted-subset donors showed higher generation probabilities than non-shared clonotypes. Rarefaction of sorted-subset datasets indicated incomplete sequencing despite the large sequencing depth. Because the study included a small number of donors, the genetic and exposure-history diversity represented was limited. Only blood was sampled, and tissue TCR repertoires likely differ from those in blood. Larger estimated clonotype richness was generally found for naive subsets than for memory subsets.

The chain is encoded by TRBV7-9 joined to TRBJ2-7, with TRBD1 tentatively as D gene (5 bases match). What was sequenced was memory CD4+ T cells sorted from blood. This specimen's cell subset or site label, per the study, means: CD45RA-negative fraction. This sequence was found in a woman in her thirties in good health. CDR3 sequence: CASSLWGENEQYF. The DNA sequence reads TGTGCCAGCAGCTTATGGGGCGAAAACGAGCAGTACTTC.